This TCR beta chain was sequenced in a study of cytomegalovirus exposure and HLA in healthy donors. Study-level points and caveats: TRBV6-2, TRBV6-3 and other indistinguishable V segments were excluded.

The CDR3 runs 11 residues. Trimming removed 7 bases from V and 6 bases from J, with 10 bases in between. Looked up from germline, CDR1 is SGHNT and CDR2 is YYREEE (reference sequence). The study ran its PCR with 60 Vbeta and 13 Jbeta primers. In the original processing: In a later analysis, of approximately 81 million unique beta chains, around 11 million appeared in at least two donors. TCRdb keeps only in-frame clones here, not all; method: immunoSEQ multiplex PCR. V, J and clone size are taken as reported in that table, and D and trimming were inferred from the DNA itself. Among some 170,000 clones, approximately 70% were seen once, and the ten largest hold 2.5%. This clone appeared a single time. No antigen is known for it.

V is TRBV5-4 and J is TRBJ1-1; D is undetermined. This receptor was identified in a human donor in good health. Sequenced material: PBMCs. For the CDR3, the DNA is TGTGCCAGCTCTTATGGCCCTGAAGCTTTCTTT. It encodes CASSYGPEAFF.